These T cell receptor beta chains were read from a single sample in a study of T cell responses to AZD1222 COVID-19 vaccine. This table comes from immunoSEQ multiplex PCR, and its TCRdb copy is limited to in-frame clones, with some not included. The table has 90,000 to 110,000 clones, roughly nine tenths seen once; the top ten hold roughly 45%. This material consisted of peripheral blood, taken 28 days after the second AZD1222 dose. Source of these receptors: an adult who received the AZD1222 COVID-19 vaccine. The CDR3 runs from the conserved cysteine through the conserved F or W. The order of the fields is J gene, clone size, V gene, D gene, CDR3 protein, CDR3 DNA. D genes are given only for firm matches. Size tells how often a clone was seen (once, few, many) or the class of an expanded clone, and some rows leave it out.

TRBJ1-5 | . | TRBV29-1 | . | CSVGDGPYSNQPQHF | TGCAGCGTTGGGGACGGACCTTATAGCAATCAGCCCCAGCATTTT
TRBJ2-2 | . | TRBV7-2 | TRBD2 | CASRRTSGGIGELFF | TGTGCCAGCCGCAGGACTAGCGGCGGTATCGGGGAGCTGTTTTTT
TRBJ2-7 | . | TRBV7-2 | TRBD2 | CASSLIREGPSEQYF | TGTGCCAGCAGCTTAATCCGGGAGGGCCCAAGTGAGCAGTACTTC
TRBJ2-7 | . | TRBV2 | TRBD1 | CATKTGPGEQYF | TGTGCCACCAAGACAGGGCCGGGCGAGCAGTACTTC
TRBJ2-5 | . | TRBV28 | . | CAITGQPLETQYF | TGTGCCATTACGGGACAACCTTTAGAGACCCAGTACTTC
TRBJ2-7 | . | TRBV6-5 | TRBD2 | CASRSDFGGSYEQYF | TGTGCCAGCAGATCCGATTTCGGCGGGAGCTACGAGCAGTACTTC
TRBJ2-7 | . | TRBV12-2 | . | CASRLAPFSYEQYF | TGTGCAAGTCGCTTAGCGCCCTTCTCCTACGAGCAGTACTTC
TRBJ2-1 | . | TRBV29-1 | . | CSVAGRHSYNEQFF | TGCAGCGTTGCCGGACGGCACTCCTACAATGAGCAGTTCTTC
TRBJ2-5 | . | TRBV5-5 | TRBD2 | CASSRGVGQETQYF | TGTGCCAGCAGCCGGGGGGTAGGCCAAGAGACCCAGTACTTC
TRBJ2-7 | once | TRBV6-5 | . | CASSQTLGGYEQYF | TGTGCCAGCAGCCAAACTCTGGGGGGCTACGAGCAGTACTTC
TRBJ2-6 | . | TRBV5-1 | . | CASSLVPGSGANVLTF | TGCGCCAGCAGCTTGGTACCGGGCTCTGGGGCCAACGTCCTGACTTTC
TRBJ1-2 | once | TRBV7-8 | . | CASSKDRNYGYTF | TGTGCCAGCAGCAAGGACAGAAACTATGGCTACACCTTC
TRBJ1-5 | . | TRBV30 | . | CAWSVQGGQPQHF | TGTGCCTGGAGTGTGCAGGGAGGACAGCCCCAGCATTTT
TRBJ1-2 | . | TRBV7-2 | TRBD1 | CASSPTGAGAAGYTF | TGTGCCAGCAGCCCGACAGGGGCAGGGGCTGCTGGCTACACCTTC
TRBJ2-2 | . | TRBV19 | . | CASSTLLRAANTGELFF | TGTGCCAGTAGTACCCTTCTAAGGGCTGCGAACACCGGGGAGCTGTTTTTT
TRBJ2-1 | . | TRBV3-1/TRBV3-2 | . | CASSLPVGGLNEQFF | TGTGCCAGCAGCCTACCGGTTGGGGGATTAAATGAGCAGTTCTTC
TRBJ2-1 | . | TRBV10-3 | . | CAISAASYNEQFF | TGTGCCATCAGTGCGGCGTCCTACAATGAGCAGTTCTTC
TRBJ1-1 | . | TRBV27 | TRBD1 | CASRTGGMSEAFF | TGTGCCAGCAGAACAGGGGGAATGTCTGAAGCTTTCTTT
TRBJ2-6 | once | TRBV5-1 | . | CASSPGHAAPGANVLTF | TGCGCCAGCAGCCCCGGTCACGCAGCACCTGGGGCCAACGTCCTGACTTTC
TRBJ2-1 | . | TRBV11-2 | TRBD2 | CASSTGTSGRAYGHEQFF | TGTGCCAGCAGCACCGGGACTAGCGGGAGGGCCTATGGTCATGAGCAGTTCTTC
TRBJ2-7 | . | TRBV6-5 | . | CARTLGRRIGDEQYF | TGTGCCAGGACCTTAGGACGGCGTATCGGCGACGAGCAGTACTTC
TRBJ1-3 | . | TRBV11-2 | . | CASSRGDGASGNTIYF | TGTGCCAGCAGCCGCGGAGACGGGGCCTCTGGAAACACCATATATTTT
TRBJ2-3 | . | TRBV7-2 | . | CASSLALRDTQYF | TGTGCCAGCAGCTTAGCTTTAAGGGATACGCAGTATTTT
TRBJ1-5 | . | TRBV6-1 | TRBD1 | CASSDGTENQPQHF | TGTGCCAGCAGTGATGGGACAGAAAATCAGCCCCAGCATTTT
TRBJ1-4 | . | TRBV5-8 | TRBD1 | CASSLGGQGAKLFF | TGTGCCAGCAGCTTGGGGGGACAGGGGGCGAAACTGTTTTTT
TRBJ2-2 | . | TRBV6-5 | . | CAKNTGELFF | TGTGCCAAAAACACCGGGGAGCTGTTTTTT
TRBJ2-1 | . | TRBV6-1 | . | CASSEALGREQFF | TGTGCCAGCAGTGAAGCTCTGGGGAGAGAGCAGTTCTTC
TRBJ2-4 | once | TRBV6-5 | . | CATIWVGEQYF | TGTGCCACCATCTGGGTCGGGGAGCAGTACTTC
TRBJ2-6 | . | TRBV30 | . | CAWAGGPGPGANVLTF | TGTGCCTGGGCGGGCGGCCCGGGGCCTGGGGCCAACGTCCTGACTTTC
TRBJ1-1 | . | TRBV3-1/TRBV3-2 | . | CASSTRQVNTEAFF | TGTGCCAGCAGCACCCGACAGGTGAACACTGAAGCTTTCTTT
TRBJ1-5 | . | TRBV19 | . | CASSKGDLGVSQPQHF | TGTGCCAGTAGCAAAGGGGACTTGGGAGTTTCTCAGCCCCAGCATTTT
TRBJ1-2 | . | TRBV11-1 | TRBD1 | CASSQGQNYGYTF | TGTGCCAGCAGCCAGGGACAGAACTATGGCTACACCTTC
TRBJ2-7 | . | TRBV2 | TRBD1 | CASRGDRAYEQYF | TGTGCCAGCAGGGGGGACAGAGCTTACGAGCAGTACTTC
TRBJ1-1 | . | TRBV3-1/TRBV3-2 | TRBD1 | CASSQDRGTGKVRAFF | TGTGCCAGCAGCCAAGATCGGGGGACAGGGAAGGTGCGAGCTTTCTTT
TRBJ1-6 | few | TRBV9 | TRBD1 | CASSVQKGQSNSPLHF | TGTGCCAGCAGCGTCCAGAAGGGACAGTCTAATTCACCCCTCCACTTT
TRBJ1-1 | . | TRBV7-9 | . | CASSLWGRANTEAFF | TGTGCCAGCAGCTTATGGGGCAGGGCGAACACTGAAGCTTTCTTT
TRBJ1-2 | . | TRBV4-2 | . | CASSQDRPGLYGYTF | TGTGCCAGCAGCCAAGATCGGCCAGGGCTCTATGGCTACACCTTC
TRBJ1-4 | . | TRBV15 | TRBD1 | CATGQGGEKLFF | TGTGCCACCGGACAGGGAGGTGAAAAACTGTTTTTT
TRBJ2-7 | . | TRBV10-3 | . | CATKAGPPYEQYF | TGTGCCACAAAAGCCGGGCCCCCCTACGAGCAGTACTTC
TRBJ1-2 | . | TRBV18 | . | CASSPPGGPPGGYTF | TGTGCCAGCTCACCACCGGGGGGACCCCCGGGTGGCTACACCTTC
TRBJ2-7 | . | TRBV2 | . | CASSGVGEQYF | TGTGCCAGCAGTGGGGTGGGGGAGCAGTACTTC